The entry below describes one T cell receptor (beta chain). Its antigen is still unknown. J lost 4 bases, V lost 6 bases, and 4 bases had no gene match. The CDR3 is 14 amino acids. Germline V CDR1 and CDR2: SGHDN, FVKESK. The protocol was immunoSEQ multiplex PCR, while the TCRdb copy is restricted to in-frame clones and leaves out a portion. The table shows approximately 50,000 clones, with approximately 85% occurring only once. This entry comes from a study of T cell responses to AZD1222 COVID-19 vaccine. General study results and limits: Receipt of two AZD1222 doses was followed by a rise in Spike-specific TCR breadth and depth. Spike was spanned by vaccine-associated CD4 TCRs, with dominance at 160-218 and 743-854. Only six individuals given AZD1222 were seropositive at baseline. Donors in the cohort were predominantly white British and more often female, and clonal diversity was possibly underestimated.

The chain recombines TRBV14 with TRBJ2-1; 9 bases agree with TRBD1. The sample was peripheral blood, taken on day 0 of MenACWY control vaccination. The receptor's source is an adult in good health. CDR3 nucleotide sequence: TGTGCCAGCAGTCGGACAGGGGAATACAATGAGCAGTTCTTC. Translating gives CASSRTGEYNEQFF.